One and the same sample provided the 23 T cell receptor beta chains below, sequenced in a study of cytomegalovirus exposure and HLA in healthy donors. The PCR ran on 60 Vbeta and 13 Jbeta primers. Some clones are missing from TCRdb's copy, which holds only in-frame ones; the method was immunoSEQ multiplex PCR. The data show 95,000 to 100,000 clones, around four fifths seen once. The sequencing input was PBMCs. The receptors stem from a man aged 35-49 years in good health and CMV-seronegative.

The CDR3 nucleotides are TGTGCCAGCAGCGTGACTAGCGGACGGTCAGAGACCCAGTACTTC. This gives the protein CASSVTSGRSETQYF. The V call is TRBV6-6, the J call TRBJ2-5, with 9 bases fitting TRBD2. The CDR3 runs to 15 residues. Germline lookup yields CDR1 MNHNY and CDR2 SVGAGI (reference sequence). Trimming cost V 6 bases and J 4 bases; bases outside gene matches: 9.

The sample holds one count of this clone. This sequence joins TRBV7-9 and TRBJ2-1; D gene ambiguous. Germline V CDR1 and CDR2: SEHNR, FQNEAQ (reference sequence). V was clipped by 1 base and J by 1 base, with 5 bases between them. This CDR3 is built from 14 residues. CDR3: CASSLDGSYNEQFF. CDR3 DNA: TGTGCCAGCAGCTTAGACGGGTCCTACAATGAGCAGTTCTTC.

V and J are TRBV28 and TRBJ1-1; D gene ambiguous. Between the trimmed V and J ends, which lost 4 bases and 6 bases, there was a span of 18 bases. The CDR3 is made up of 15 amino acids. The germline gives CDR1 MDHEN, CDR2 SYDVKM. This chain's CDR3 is CASSSPTGVTAEAFF. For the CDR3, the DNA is TGTGCCAGCAGTTCCCCAACCGGGGTGACGGCTGAAGCTTTCTTT.

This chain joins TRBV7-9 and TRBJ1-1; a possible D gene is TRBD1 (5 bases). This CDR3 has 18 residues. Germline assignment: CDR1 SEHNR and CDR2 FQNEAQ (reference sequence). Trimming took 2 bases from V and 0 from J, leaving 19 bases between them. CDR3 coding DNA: TGTGCCAGCAGCTTAACCATTGTACTGGGGGGGATGAACACTGAAGCTTTCTTT. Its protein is CASSLTIVLGGMNTEAFF.

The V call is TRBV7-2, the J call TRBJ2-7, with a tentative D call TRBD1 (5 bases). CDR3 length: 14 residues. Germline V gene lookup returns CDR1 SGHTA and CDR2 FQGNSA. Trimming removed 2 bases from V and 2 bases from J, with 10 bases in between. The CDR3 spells CASSLRTSPYEQYF. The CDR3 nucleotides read TGTGCCAGCAGCTTAAGGACATCCCCCTACGAGCAGTACTTC.

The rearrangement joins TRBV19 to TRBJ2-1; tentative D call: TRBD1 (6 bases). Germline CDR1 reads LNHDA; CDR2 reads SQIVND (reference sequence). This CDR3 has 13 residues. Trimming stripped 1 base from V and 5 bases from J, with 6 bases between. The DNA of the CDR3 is TGTGCCAGTAGTATAGGGACAGACAATGAGCAGTTCTTC. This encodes CASSIGTDNEQFF.

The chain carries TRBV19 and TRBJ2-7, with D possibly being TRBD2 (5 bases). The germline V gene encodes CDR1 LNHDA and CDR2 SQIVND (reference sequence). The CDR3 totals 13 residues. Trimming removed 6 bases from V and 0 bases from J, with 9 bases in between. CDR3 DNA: TGTGCCAGTAGAGACGCGGGCTCCTACGAGCAGTACTTC. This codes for CASRDAGSYEQYF.

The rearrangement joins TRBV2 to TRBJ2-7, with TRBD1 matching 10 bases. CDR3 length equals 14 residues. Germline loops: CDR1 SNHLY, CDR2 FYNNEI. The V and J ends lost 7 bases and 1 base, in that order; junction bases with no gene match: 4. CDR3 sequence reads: CASKGTGVSYEQYF. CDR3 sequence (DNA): TGTGCCAGCAAGGGGACAGGGGTGTCCTACGAGCAGTACTTC.

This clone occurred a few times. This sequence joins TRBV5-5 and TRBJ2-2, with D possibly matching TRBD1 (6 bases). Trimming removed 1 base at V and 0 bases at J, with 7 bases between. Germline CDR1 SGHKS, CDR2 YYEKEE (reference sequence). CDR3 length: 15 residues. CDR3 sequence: CASSLWTANTGELFF. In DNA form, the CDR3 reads TGTGCCAGCAGCTTGTGGACAGCGAACACCGGGGAGCTGTTTTTT. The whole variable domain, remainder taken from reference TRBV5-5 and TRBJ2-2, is DAGVTQSPTHLIKTRGQQVTLRCSPISGHKSVSWYQQVLGQGPQFIFQYYEKEERGRGNFPDRFSARQFPNYSSELNVNALLLGDSALYLCASSLWTANTGELFFGEGSRLTVL.

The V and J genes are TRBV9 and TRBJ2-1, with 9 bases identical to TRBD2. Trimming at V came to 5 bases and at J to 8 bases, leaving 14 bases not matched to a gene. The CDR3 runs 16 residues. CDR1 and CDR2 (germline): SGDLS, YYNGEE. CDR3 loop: CASSTIAGVGPDEQFF. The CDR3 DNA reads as TGTGCCAGCAGTACTATAGCGGGGGTGGGTCCAGATGAGCAGTTCTTC.

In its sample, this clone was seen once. The DNA of the CDR3 is TGTGCCAGCAGTGTCCCTCCGGGAACCTCTGGGGCCAACGTCCTGACTTTC. Amino acids: CASSVPPGTSGANVLTF. The chain joins TRBV28 to TRBJ2-6; D is perhaps TRBD2 (5 bases). With 5 bases removed from V and 0 bases from J, the gap between germline ends came to 14 bases. This CDR3 is built from 17 residues. Looked up from germline, CDR1 is MDHEN and CDR2 is SYDVKM.

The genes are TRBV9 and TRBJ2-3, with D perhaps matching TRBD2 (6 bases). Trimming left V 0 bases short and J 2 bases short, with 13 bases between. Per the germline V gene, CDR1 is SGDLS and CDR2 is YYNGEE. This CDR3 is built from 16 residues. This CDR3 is CASSVDAVRDTDTQYF. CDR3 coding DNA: TGTGCCAGCAGCGTAGACGCGGTGCGGGACACAGATACGCAGTATTTT.

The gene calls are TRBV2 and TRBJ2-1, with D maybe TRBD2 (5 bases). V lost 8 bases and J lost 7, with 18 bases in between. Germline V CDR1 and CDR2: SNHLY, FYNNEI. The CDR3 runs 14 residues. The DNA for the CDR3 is TGTGCCAGCGCCCCTGAGGCTAGCCAGAATGAGCAGTTCTTC. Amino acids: CASAPEASQNEQFF.

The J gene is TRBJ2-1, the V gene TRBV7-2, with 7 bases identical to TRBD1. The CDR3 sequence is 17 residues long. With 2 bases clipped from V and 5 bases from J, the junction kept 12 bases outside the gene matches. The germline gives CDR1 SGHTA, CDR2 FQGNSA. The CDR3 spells CASSLMGVGTVDNEQFF. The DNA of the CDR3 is TGTGCCAGCAGCTTAATGGGAGTCGGGACAGTTGACAATGAGCAGTTCTTC. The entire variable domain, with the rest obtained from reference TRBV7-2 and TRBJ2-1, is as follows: GAGVSQSPSNKVTEKGKDVELRCDPISGHTALYWYRQSLGQGLEFLIYFQGNSAPDKSGLPSDRFSAERTGGSVSTLTIQRTQQEDSAVYLCASSLMGVGTVDNEQFFGPGTRLTVL.

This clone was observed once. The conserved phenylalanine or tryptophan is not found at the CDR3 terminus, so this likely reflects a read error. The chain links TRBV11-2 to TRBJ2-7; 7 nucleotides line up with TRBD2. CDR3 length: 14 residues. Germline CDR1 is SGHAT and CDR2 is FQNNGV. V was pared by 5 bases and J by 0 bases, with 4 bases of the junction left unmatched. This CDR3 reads CASSPASGSYEQYL. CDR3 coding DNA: TGTGCCAGCAGCCCGGCTAGCGGCTCCTACGAGCAGTACCTC.

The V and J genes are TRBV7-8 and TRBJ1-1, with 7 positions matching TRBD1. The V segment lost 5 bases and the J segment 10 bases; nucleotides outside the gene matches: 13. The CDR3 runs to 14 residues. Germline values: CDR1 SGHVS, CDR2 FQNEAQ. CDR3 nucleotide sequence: TGTGCCAGCAGCCTAGAGACAGGGCCGCTGGGAGCTTTCTTT. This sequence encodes CASSLETGPLGAFF.

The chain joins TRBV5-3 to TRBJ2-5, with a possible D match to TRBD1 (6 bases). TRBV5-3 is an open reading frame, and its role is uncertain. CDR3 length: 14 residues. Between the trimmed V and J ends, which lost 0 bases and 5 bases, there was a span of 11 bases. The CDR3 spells CARSLGQDEETQYF. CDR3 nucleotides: TGTGCCAGAAGCTTGGGACAGGATGAGGAGACCCAGTACTTC.

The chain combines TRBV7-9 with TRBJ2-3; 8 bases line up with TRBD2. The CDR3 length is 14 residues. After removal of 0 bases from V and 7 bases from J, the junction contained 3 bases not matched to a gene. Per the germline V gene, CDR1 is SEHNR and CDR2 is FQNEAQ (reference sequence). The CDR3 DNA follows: TGTGCCAGCAGCTTAGCTAGCGGGACAAATACGCAGTATTTT. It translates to CASSLASGTNTQYF. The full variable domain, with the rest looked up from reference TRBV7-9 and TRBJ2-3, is DTGVSQNPRHKITKRGQNVTFRCDPISEHNRLYWYRQTLGQGPEFLTYFQNEAQLEKSRLLSDRFSAERPKGSFSTLEIQRTEQGDSAMYLCASSLASGTNTQYFGPGTRLTVL.

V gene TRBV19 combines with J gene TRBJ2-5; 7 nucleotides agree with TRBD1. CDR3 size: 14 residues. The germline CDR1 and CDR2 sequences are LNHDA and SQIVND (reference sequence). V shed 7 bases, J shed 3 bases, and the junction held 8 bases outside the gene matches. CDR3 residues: CASTDRAREETQYF. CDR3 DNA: TGTGCCAGTACCGACAGGGCAAGGGAAGAGACCCAGTACTTC.

CDR3 coding DNA: TGTGCCAGTAGTAAATCCAAACAAACCGGGGAGCTGTTTTTT. Protein product: CASSKSKQTGELFF. The chain recombines TRBV19 with TRBJ2-2; D is undetermined. V was cut by 4 bases and J by 5 bases, with 11 bases left in between. From germline, CDR1 is LNHDA and CDR2 SQIVND (reference sequence). The CDR3 extends over 14 amino acids.

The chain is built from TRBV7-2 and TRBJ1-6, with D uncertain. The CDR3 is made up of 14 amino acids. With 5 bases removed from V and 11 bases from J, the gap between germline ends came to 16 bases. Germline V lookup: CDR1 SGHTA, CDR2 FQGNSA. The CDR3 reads CASSPPGVSPPLHF. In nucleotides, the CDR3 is TGTGCCAGCAGCCCCCCCGGGGTGTCTCCACCCCTCCACTTT.

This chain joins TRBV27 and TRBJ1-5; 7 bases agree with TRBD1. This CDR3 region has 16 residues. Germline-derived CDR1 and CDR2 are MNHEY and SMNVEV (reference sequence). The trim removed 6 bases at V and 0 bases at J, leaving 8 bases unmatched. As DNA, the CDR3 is TGTGCCAGCAGCGAGACAGGGTTCTATAGCAATCAGCCCCAGCATTTT. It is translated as CASSETGFYSNQPQHF.

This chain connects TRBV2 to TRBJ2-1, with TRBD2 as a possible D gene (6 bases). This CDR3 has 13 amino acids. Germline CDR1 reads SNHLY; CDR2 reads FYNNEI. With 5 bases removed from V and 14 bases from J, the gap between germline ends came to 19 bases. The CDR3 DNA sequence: TGTGCCAGCAGTATCCGGGACTCCCTTCCCGAGTTCTTC. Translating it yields CASSIRDSLPEFF.